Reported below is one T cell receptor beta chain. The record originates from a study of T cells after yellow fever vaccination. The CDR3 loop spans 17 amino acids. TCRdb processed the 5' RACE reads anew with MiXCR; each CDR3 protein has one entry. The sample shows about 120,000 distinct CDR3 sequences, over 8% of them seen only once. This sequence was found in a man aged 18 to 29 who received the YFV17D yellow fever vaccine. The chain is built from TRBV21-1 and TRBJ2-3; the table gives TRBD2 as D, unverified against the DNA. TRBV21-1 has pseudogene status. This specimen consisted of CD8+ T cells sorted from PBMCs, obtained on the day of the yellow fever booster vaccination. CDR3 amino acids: CASSKRVRGDSTDTQYF. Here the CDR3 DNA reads TGTGCCAGCAGCAAAAGGGTTCGCGGGGATAGCACAGATACGCAGTATTTT.